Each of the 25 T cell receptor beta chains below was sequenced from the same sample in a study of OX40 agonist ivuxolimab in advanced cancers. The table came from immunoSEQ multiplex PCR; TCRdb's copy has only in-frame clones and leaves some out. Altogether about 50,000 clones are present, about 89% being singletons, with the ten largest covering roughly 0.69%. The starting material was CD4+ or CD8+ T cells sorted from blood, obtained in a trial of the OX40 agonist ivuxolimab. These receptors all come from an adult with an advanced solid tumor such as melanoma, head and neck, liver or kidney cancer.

The CDR3, as DNA: TGCGCCAGCAGTCAGCCCCTTTGCGCCCCTAAACCGGGACTAATTCACAATGAGCAGTTCTTC. Amino acids: CASSQPLCAPKPGLIHNEQFF. The rearrangement uses TRBV23-1 and TRBJ2-1; the match to TRBD2 covers 7 bases. TRBV23-1 counts as an open reading frame of uncertain function. Trimming cost V 3 bases and J 5 bases; bases outside gene matches: 25. This CDR3 spans 21 amino acids.

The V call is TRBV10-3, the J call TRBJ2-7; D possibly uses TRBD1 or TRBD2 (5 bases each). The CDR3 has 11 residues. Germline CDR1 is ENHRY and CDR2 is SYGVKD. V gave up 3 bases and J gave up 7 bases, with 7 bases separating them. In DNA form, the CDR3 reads TGTGCCATCAGTGATTGGGGGGAGCAGTACTTC. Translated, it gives CAISDWGEQYF.

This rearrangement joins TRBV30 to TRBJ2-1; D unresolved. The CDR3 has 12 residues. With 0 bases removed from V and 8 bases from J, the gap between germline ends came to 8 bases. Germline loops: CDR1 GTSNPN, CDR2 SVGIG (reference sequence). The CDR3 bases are TGTGCCTGGAGTGTCGGCTTGGATGAGCAGTTCTTC. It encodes CAWSVGLDEQFF.

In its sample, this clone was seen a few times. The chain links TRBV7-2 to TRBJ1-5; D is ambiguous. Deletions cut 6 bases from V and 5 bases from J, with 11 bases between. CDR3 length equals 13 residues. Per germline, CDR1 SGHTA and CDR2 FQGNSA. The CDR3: CASSVTGDQPQHF. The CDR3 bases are TGTGCCAGCAGTGTGACGGGTGATCAGCCCCAGCATTTT.

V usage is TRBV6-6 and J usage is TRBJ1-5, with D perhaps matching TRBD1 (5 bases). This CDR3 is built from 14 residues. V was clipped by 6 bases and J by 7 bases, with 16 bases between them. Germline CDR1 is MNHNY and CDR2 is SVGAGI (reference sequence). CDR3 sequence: CASRDGTLGQPQHF. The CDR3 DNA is TGTGCCAGCAGAGATGGGACCCTGGGGCAGCCCCAGCATTTT.

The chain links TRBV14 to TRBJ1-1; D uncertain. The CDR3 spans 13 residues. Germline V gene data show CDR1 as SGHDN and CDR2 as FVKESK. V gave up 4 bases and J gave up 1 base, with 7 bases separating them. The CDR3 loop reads CASSLSQNTEAFF. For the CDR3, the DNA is TGTGCCAGCAGCCTTTCACAGAACACTGAAGCTTTCTTT.

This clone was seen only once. This CDR3 reads CAIKSFTDTQYF. In nucleotides, the CDR3 is TGTGCCATCAAGAGTTTCACAGATACGCAGTATTTT. The chain links TRBV10-3 to TRBJ2-3; D unclear. V was shortened by 7 bases and J by 2 bases, with 7 bases between the two germline ends. The CDR3 sequence is 12 residues long. The germline gives CDR1 ENHRY, CDR2 SYGVKD.

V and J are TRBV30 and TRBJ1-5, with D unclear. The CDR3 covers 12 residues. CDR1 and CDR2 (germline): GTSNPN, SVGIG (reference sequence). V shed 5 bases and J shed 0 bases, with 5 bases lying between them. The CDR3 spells CAWAYSNQPQHF. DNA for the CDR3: TGTGCCTGGGCCTATAGCAATCAGCCCCAGCATTTT.

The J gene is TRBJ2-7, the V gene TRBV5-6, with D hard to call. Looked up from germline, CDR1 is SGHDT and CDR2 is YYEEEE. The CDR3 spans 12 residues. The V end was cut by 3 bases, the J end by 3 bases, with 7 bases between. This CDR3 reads CASSSGFYEQYF. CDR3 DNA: TGTGCCAGCAGCTCGGGTTTCTACGAGCAGTACTTC.

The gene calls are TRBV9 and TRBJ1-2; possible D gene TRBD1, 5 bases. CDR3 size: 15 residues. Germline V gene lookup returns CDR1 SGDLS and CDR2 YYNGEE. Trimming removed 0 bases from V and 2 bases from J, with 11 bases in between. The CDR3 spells CASSVGGGENYGYTF. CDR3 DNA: TGTGCCAGCAGCGTAGGGGGAGGGGAGAACTATGGCTACACCTTC. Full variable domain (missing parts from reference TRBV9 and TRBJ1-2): DSGVTQTPKHLITATGQRVTLRCSPRSGDLSVYWYQQSLDQGLQFLIQYYNGEERAKGNILERFSAQQFPDLHSELNLSSLELGDSALYFCASSVGGGENYGYTFGSGTRLTVV.

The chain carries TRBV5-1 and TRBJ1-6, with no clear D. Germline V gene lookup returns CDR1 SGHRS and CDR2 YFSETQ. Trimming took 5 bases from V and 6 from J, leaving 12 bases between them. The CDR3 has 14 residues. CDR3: CASRLSTTNSPLHF. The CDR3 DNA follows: TGCGCCAGCAGGCTCTCAACAACTAATTCACCCCTCCACTTT.

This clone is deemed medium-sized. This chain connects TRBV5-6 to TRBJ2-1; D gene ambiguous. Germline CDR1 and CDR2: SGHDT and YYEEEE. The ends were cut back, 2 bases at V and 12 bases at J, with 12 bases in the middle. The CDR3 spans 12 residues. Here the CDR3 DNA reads TGTGCCAGCAGCTTTTCGCGACTTGGGCAGTTCTTC. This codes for CASSFSRLGQFF.

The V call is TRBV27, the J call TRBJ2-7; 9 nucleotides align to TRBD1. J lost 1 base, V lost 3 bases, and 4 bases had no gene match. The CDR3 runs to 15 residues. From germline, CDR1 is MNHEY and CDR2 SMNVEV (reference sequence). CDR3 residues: CASSLPGTGSYEQYF. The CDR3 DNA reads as TGTGCCAGCAGTTTGCCCGGGACAGGGTCCTACGAGCAGTACTTC.

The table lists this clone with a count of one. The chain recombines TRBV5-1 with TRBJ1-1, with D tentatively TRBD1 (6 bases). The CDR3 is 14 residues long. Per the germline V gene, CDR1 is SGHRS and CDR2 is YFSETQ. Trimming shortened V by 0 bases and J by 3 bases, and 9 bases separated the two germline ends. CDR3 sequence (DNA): TGCGCCAGCAGCTTGGGGGACAAGGACACTGAAGCTTTCTTT. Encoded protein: CASSLGDKDTEAFF.

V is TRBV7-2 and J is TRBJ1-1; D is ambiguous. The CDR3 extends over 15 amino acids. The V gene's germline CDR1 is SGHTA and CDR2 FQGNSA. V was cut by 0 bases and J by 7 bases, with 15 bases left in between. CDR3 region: CASSLAVGQINEAFF. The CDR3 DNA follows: TGTGCCAGCAGCTTAGCGGTCGGCCAGATTAATGAAGCTTTCTTT.

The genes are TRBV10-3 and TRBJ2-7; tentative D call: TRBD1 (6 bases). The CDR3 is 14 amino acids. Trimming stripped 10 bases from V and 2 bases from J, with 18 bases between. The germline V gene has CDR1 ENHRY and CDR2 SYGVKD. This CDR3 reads CATTPDRPPYEQYF. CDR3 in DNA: TGTGCCACCACGCCGGACAGACCCCCCTACGAGCAGTACTTC.

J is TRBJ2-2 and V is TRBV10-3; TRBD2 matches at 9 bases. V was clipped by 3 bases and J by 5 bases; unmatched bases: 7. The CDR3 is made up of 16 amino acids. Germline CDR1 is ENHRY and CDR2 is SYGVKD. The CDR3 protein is CAISEGGAGGTGELFF. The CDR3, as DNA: TGTGCCATCAGTGAAGGTGGGGCGGGAGGGACCGGGGAGCTGTTTTTT.

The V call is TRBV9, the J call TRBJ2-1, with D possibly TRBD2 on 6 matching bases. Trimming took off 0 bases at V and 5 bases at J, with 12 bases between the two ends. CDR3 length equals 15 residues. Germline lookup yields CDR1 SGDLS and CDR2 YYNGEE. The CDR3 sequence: CASSVGLEGHNEQFF. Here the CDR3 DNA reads TGTGCCAGCAGCGTAGGACTAGAGGGGCACAATGAGCAGTTCTTC.

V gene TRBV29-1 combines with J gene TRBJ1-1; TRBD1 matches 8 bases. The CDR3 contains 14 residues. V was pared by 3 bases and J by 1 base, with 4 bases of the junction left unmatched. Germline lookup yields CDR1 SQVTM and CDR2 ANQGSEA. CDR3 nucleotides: TGCAGCGTTGATGCAGGGGGCCAGAACACTGAAGCTTTCTTT. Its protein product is CSVDAGGQNTEAFF.

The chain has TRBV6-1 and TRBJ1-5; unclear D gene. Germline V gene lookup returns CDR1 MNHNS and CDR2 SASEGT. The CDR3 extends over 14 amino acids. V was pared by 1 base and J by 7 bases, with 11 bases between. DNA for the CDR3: TGTGCCAGCAGTGAAGATCGTCGGAGACAGCCCCAGCATTTT. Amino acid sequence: CASSEDRRRQPQHF.

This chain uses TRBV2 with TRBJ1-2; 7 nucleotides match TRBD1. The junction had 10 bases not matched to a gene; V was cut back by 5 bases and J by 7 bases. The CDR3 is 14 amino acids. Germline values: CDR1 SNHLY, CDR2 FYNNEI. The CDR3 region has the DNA TGTGCCAGCAGTCGTCACATACAGGGGAGTGGCTACACCTTC. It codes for CASSRHIQGSGYTF. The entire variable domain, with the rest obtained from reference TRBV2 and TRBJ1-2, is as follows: EPEVTQTPSHQVTQMGQEVILRCVPISNHLYFYWYRQILGQKVEFLVSFYNNEISEKSEIFDDQFSVERPDGSNFTLKIRSTKLEDSAMYFCASSRHIQGSGYTFGSGTRLTVV.

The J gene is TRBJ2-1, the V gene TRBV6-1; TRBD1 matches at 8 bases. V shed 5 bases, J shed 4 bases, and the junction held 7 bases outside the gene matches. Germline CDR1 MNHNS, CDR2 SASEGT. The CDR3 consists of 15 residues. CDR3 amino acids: CASSPTGTGYNEQFF. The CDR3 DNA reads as TGTGCCAGCAGTCCGACCGGGACAGGTTACAATGAGCAGTTCTTC.

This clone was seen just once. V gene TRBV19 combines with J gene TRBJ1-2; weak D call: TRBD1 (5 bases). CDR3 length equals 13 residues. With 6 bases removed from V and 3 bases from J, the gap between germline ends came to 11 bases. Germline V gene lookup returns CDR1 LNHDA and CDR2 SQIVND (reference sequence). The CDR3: CASSPQGDYGYTF. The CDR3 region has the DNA TGTGCCAGTAGCCCGCAGGGAGACTATGGCTACACCTTC.

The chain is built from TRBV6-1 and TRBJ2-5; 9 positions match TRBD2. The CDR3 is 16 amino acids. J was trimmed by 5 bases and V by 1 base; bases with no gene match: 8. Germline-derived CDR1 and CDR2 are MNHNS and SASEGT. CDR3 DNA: TGTGCCAGCAGTGAAGGAGGTAGCGGGAGATGGGAGACCCAGTACTTC. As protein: CASSEGGSGRWETQYF.

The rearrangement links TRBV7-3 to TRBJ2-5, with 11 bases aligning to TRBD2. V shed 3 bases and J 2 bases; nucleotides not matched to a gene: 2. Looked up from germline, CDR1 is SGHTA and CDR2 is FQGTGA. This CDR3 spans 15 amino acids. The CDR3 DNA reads TGTGCCAGCAGCTTGGGGACTAGCGGTCAAGAGACCCAGTACTTC. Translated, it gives CASSLGTSGQETQYF. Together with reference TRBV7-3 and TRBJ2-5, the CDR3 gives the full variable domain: GAGVSQTPSNKVTEKGKYVELRCDPISGHTALYWYRQSLGQGPEFLIYFQGTGAADDSGLPNDRFFAVRPEGSVSTLKIQRTERGDSAVYLCASSLGTSGQETQYFGPGTRLLVL.